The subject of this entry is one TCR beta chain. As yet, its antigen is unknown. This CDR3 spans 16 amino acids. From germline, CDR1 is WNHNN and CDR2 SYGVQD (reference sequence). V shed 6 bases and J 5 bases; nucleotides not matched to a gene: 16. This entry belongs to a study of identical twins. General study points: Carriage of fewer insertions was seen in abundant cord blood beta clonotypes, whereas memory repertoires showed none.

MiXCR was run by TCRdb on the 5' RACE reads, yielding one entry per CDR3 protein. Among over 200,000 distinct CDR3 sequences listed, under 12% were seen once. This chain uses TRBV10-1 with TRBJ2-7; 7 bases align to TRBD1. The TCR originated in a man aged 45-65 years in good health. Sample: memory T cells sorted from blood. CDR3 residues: CASRSSPGTAYDEQYF. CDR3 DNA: TGCGCCAGCAGGTCATCTCCCGGGACAGCTTACGACGAGCAGTACTTC.